This is a list of T cell receptor beta chains from one sample in a study of blood T cell repertoires in COVID-19. Method: immunoSEQ multiplex PCR; TCRdb's copy keeps in-frame clones and lacks some. The table includes some 150,000 clones, about 80% detected once. Sequenced material: peripheral blood. These receptors came from a woman aged 55-75 years with acute or convalescent COVID-19. Both conserved end residues are part of each CDR3. Fields, in order: V gene, J gene, D gene, clone size, CDR3 DNA, CDR3 protein. D genes are given only for firm matches. Clone sizes are given selectively: once, few, many, or a class where the clone is expanded.

v_call: TRBV6-6
j_call: TRBJ2-7
d_call: -
clone_size: -
cdr3_nt: TGTGCCAGCAGTTACTCCTTTCCGACAGAGCAGTACTTC
cdr3_aa: CASSYSFPTEQYF

v_call: TRBV7-2
j_call: TRBJ2-7
d_call: TRBD2
clone_size: few
cdr3_nt: TGTGCCAGCAGCTTAGCCGGGACTAGCGGGTACGAGCAGTACTTC
cdr3_aa: CASSLAGTSGYEQYF

v_call: TRBV7-2
j_call: TRBJ1-5
d_call: -
clone_size: -
cdr3_nt: TGTGCCAGCAGCTTATGGGCCTCGGATCAGCCCCAGCATTTT
cdr3_aa: CASSLWASDQPQHF

v_call: TRBV28
j_call: TRBJ2-7
d_call: -
clone_size: -
cdr3_nt: TGTGCCAGCAGTTTTGTTCCTCAGGGCGAGCAGTACTTC
cdr3_aa: CASSFVPQGEQYF

v_call: TRBV5-1
j_call: TRBJ1-2
d_call: -
clone_size: -
cdr3_nt: TGCGCCAGCAGCTTGGGACTGTGGGATGGCTACACCTTC
cdr3_aa: CASSLGLWDGYTF

v_call: TRBV29-1
j_call: TRBJ2-7
d_call: -
clone_size: -
cdr3_nt: TGCAGCGTTGGTCGATTGAGTGGGAGCGAGCAGTACTTC
cdr3_aa: CSVGRLSGSEQYF

v_call: TRBV7-2
j_call: TRBJ2-2
d_call: TRBD2
clone_size: -
cdr3_nt: TGTGCCAGCAGCTCCCCGGGACTAGCGGGCCCTCGGGGCGGGGAGCTGTTTTTT
cdr3_aa: CASSSPGLAGPRGGELFF

v_call: TRBV28
j_call: TRBJ1-6
d_call: -
clone_size: -
cdr3_nt: TGTGCCAGCAGTTTGAGGAACTATAATTCACCCCTCCACTTT
cdr3_aa: CASSLRNYNSPLHF

v_call: TRBV28
j_call: TRBJ1-1
d_call: TRBD1
clone_size: -
cdr3_nt: TGTGCCAGCCGTAGGGGACAGGGGAACACTGAAGCTTTCTTT
cdr3_aa: CASRRGQGNTEAFF

v_call: TRBV15
j_call: TRBJ2-3
d_call: -
clone_size: -
cdr3_nt: TGTGCCACCAGCAGCCCCCCAGGGACAGATACGCAGTATTTT
cdr3_aa: CATSSPPGTDTQYF

v_call: TRBV6-1
j_call: TRBJ1-5
d_call: -
clone_size: -
cdr3_nt: TGTGCCAGCAGTGACGGGGGGGGGCCCCAGCATTTT
cdr3_aa: CASSDGGGPQHF

v_call: TRBV28
j_call: TRBJ1-2
d_call: TRBD1
clone_size: -
cdr3_nt: TGTGCCAGCAGACAAGCGGGACAGGGGGCTGTAGATGGCTACACCTTC
cdr3_aa: CASRQAGQGAVDGYTF

v_call: TRBV5-1
j_call: TRBJ2-7
d_call: -
clone_size: -
cdr3_nt: TGCGCCAGCAGGGAAGTTCCAGACATCGCCTACGAGCAGTACTTC
cdr3_aa: CASREVPDIAYEQYF

v_call: TRBV3-1/TRBV3-2
j_call: TRBJ2-2
d_call: -
clone_size: -
cdr3_nt: TGTGCCAGCAGCCAAGCTCCGCGGGTAACGAACACCGGGGAGCTGTTTTTT
cdr3_aa: CASSQAPRVTNTGELFF

v_call: TRBV28
j_call: TRBJ2-7
d_call: TRBD2
clone_size: -
cdr3_nt: TGTGCCAGCAGTGGAACTAGCGGTCCTCCGGAGCAGTACTTC
cdr3_aa: CASSGTSGPPEQYF

v_call: TRBV6-5
j_call: TRBJ2-7
d_call: -
clone_size: -
cdr3_nt: TGTGCCAGCAGTTACGGGCCTTCCTACGAGCAGTACTTC
cdr3_aa: CASSYGPSYEQYF

v_call: TRBV28
j_call: TRBJ2-7
d_call: -
clone_size: -
cdr3_nt: TGTGCCAGCAGTTTTGGGGTCGGACAGACCTACGAGCAGTACTTC
cdr3_aa: CASSFGVGQTYEQYF

v_call: TRBV28
j_call: TRBJ2-7
d_call: -
clone_size: -
cdr3_nt: TGTGCCAGCCTCGGTACAGCCCCGTTTCGGGAGCAGTACTTC
cdr3_aa: CASLGTAPFREQYF